The 11 T cell receptor beta chains below were found in one sample sequenced in a study of blood T cell repertoires in COVID-19. TCRdb's table, derived via immunoSEQ multiplex PCR, lists solely in-frame clones and lacks some. The table has 200,000 or so clones, around four fifths seen once. The sample consisted of peripheral blood. The receptors derive from a woman in her seventies with active or convalescent COVID-19.

The DNA for the CDR3 is TGTGCCAGCCCCCTTCCGGGACAGGGATACACTGAAGCTTTCTTT. This sequence encodes CASPLPGQGYTEAFF. The gene calls are TRBV28 and TRBJ1-1; 9 positions agree with TRBD1. Trimming at V came to 8 bases and at J to 3 bases, leaving 10 bases not matched to a gene. CDR1 and CDR2 from the germline V gene are MDHEN and SYDVKM. CDR3 size: 15 residues. The whole variable domain, remainder taken from reference TRBV28 and TRBJ1-1, is DVKVTQSSRYLVKRTGEKVFLECVQDMDHENMFWYRQDPGLGLRLIYFSYDVKMKEKGDIPEGYSVSREKKERFSLILESASTNQTSMYLCASPLPGQGYTEAFFGQGTRLTVV.

CDR3 sequence (DNA): TGTGCCAGTAGTATAGGTGTCCAGTACGAGCAGTACTTC. The encoded protein is CASSIGVQYEQYF. The chain has TRBV19 and TRBJ2-7; D is uncertain. The CDR3 is 13 residues long. The V end was cut by 1 base, the J end by 4 bases, with 8 bases between. Germline V gene data show CDR1 as LNHDA and CDR2 as SQIVND (reference sequence). Based on the CDR3 plus reference TRBV19 and TRBJ2-7, the full variable domain is DGGITQSPKYLFRKEGQNVTLSCEQNLNHDAMYWYRQDPGQGLRLIYYSQIVNDFQKGDIAEGYSVSREKKESFPLTVTSAQKNPTAFYLCASSIGVQYEQYFGPGTRLTVT.

The chain employs TRBV5-6 and TRBJ1-5; no clear D. Germline V CDR1 and CDR2: SGHDT, YYEEEE. Trimming stripped 3 bases from V and 2 bases from J, with 9 bases between. This CDR3 contains 14 residues. The CDR3 region is CASSSLTGNQPQHF. The CDR3 region has the DNA TGTGCCAGCAGCTCACTGACTGGCAATCAGCCCCAGCATTTT.

CDR3 residues: CASSEGQVQETQYF. As DNA, the CDR3 is TGTGCCAGCAGCGAGGGACAGGTGCAAGAGACCCAGTACTTC. V and J are TRBV5-4 and TRBJ2-5, with TRBD1 identical over 8 bases. Germline V gene lookup returns CDR1 SGHNT and CDR2 YYREEE (reference sequence). The CDR3 is made up of 14 amino acids. V was pared by 4 bases and J by 2 bases, with 4 bases of the junction left unmatched.

This clone was seen a handful of times. V and J are TRBV19 and TRBJ2-1; D ambiguous. Trimming stripped 7 bases from V and 0 bases from J, with 13 bases between. CDR3 length: 15 amino acids. Germline V gene sequence: CDR1 LNHDA, CDR2 SQIVND (reference sequence). The DNA of the CDR3 is TGTGCCAGTAACCGCGACTGGAGCTCCTACAATGAGCAGTTCTTC. Protein sequence: CASNRDWSSYNEQFF.

This chain links TRBV3-1 (or the pseudogene TRBV3-2) with TRBJ2-7, with TRBD1 identical over 8 bases. Germline lookup yields CDR1 LGHDT and CDR2 YNNKEL (reference sequence). Germline trimming cut 6 bases from V and 2 bases from J; bases unmatched to any gene: 6. The CDR3 totals 14 residues. The CDR3 sequence: CASSRQGSTYEQYF. CDR3 bases: TGTGCCAGCAGTCGACAGGGGAGTACCTACGAGCAGTACTTC.

The chain is built from TRBV2 and TRBJ1-5, with 7 bases fitting TRBD1. V was clipped by 5 bases and J by 6 bases; unmatched bases: 10. The CDR3 has 15 amino acids. The germline V gene encodes CDR1 SNHLY and CDR2 FYNNEI. CDR3 DNA sequence: TGTGCCAGCAGTTTCCAGACAGGGTTGAGTCAGCCCCAGCATTTT. It yields the protein CASSFQTGLSQPQHF.

The chain joins TRBV27 to TRBJ1-1; 8 bases are a match to TRBD1. The CDR3 extends over 14 amino acids. V trimming: 2 bases; J trimming: 4 bases; junction bases outside the gene matches: 3. Germline values: CDR1 MNHEY, CDR2 SMNVEV (reference sequence). The CDR3 here is CASSLRQGFTEAFF. In DNA form, the CDR3 reads TGTGCCAGCAGTTTACGACAGGGGTTCACTGAAGCTTTCTTT.

This rearrangement joins TRBV11-1 to TRBJ2-2; no firm D call. The CDR3 has 14 residues. V dropped 6 bases and J dropped 4 bases, with 12 bases sitting between them. Germline assignment: CDR1 SGHAT and CDR2 FQDESV (reference sequence). The CDR3 DNA reads TGTGCCAGCAGGAACTCTAGACCCACCGGGGAGCTGTTTTTT. Translated: CASRNSRPTGELFF.

CDR3 amino acids: CASSQEDRVIQGEQYF. The DNA of the CDR3 is TGCGCCAGCAGCCAAGAAGACAGGGTCATCCAAGGCGAGCAGTACTTC. The rearrangement joins TRBV4-1 to TRBJ2-7, with 7 bases matching TRBD1. Per the germline V gene, CDR1 is MGHRA and CDR2 is YSYEKL. V lost 0 bases, J lost 6 bases, and 11 bases stayed unmatched. The CDR3 is 16 amino acids.

The chain is built from TRBV29-1 and TRBJ2-7, with 9 bases that match TRBD1. CDR1 is SQVTM and CDR2 is ANQGSEA in the germline V gene. The CDR3 extends over 14 amino acids. Germline trimming cut 4 bases from V and 2 bases from J; bases unmatched to any gene: 6. CDR3 nucleotides: TGCAGCGTTGGGGTAGGACAGGGGACCTACGAGCAGTACTTC. This codes for CSVGVGQGTYEQYF.